The 30 T cell receptor beta chains below were found in one sample sequenced in a study of blood T cell repertoires in COVID-19. The data were produced by immunoSEQ multiplex PCR, yet TCRdb's version contains in-frame clones alone and is incomplete. This table has fewer than 200,000 clones, approximately 82% appearing once. The sequencing sample was made of peripheral blood. Every receptor here comes from a woman aged 80 or older with acute or convalescent COVID-19.

The chain carries TRBV19 and TRBJ2-5; weak D call: TRBD2 (6 bases). V was shortened by 5 bases and J by 5 bases, with 18 bases between the two germline ends. The CDR3 loop spans 15 amino acids. In germline, CDR1 is LNHDA, CDR2 SQIVND (reference sequence). CDR3 residues: CASSPPLARGETQYF. For the CDR3, the DNA is TGTGCCAGTAGTCCTCCCCTGGCACGGGGGGAGACCCAGTACTTC.

The genes are TRBV24-1 and TRBJ2-1, with 9 bases identical to TRBD2. Trimming at V came to 3 bases and at J to 7 bases, leaving 6 bases not matched to a gene. CDR1 and CDR2 from the germline V gene are KGHDR and SFDVKD. This CDR3 contains 15 residues. CDR3 sequence: CATSDNSGRWNEQFF. The DNA of the CDR3 is TGTGCCACCAGTGATAATAGCGGGAGATGGAATGAGCAGTTCTTC.

This clone was seen once. The chain combines TRBV5-6 with TRBJ1-2; TRBD1 is a possible D gene (5 bases). V shed 3 bases and J shed 6 bases, with 18 bases lying between them. The germline gives CDR1 SGHDT, CDR2 YYEEEE. This CDR3 has 15 amino acids. The CDR3 DNA reads TGTGCCAGCAGCTCCCCCCATGGGGCCCAAGATGGCTACACCTTC. Translation: CASSSPHGAQDGYTF.

This clone appeared once. This chain uses TRBV10-1 with TRBJ2-3; 10 nucleotides align to TRBD2. This CDR3 spans 15 amino acids. J lost 4 bases, V lost 3 bases, and 4 bases had no gene match. Germline assignment: CDR1 WNHNN and CDR2 SYGVQD (reference sequence). CDR3 in DNA: TGCGCCAGCAGTGAAGCTAGCGGGAGATCAGATACGCAGTATTTT. Amino acids: CASSEASGRSDTQYF.

The chain is built from TRBV5-6 and TRBJ1-2; D might be TRBD1 (5 bases). The CDR3 is made up of 16 amino acids. V lost 0 bases and J lost 1, with 13 bases in between. Germline assignment: CDR1 SGHDT and CDR2 YYEEEE. The CDR3 coding sequence is TGTGCCAGCAGCTTGGGCGGTAGGGGTTTTAACTATGGCTACACCTTC. This encodes CASSLGGRGFNYGYTF. Variable domain in full (rest from reference TRBV5-6 and TRBJ1-2): DAGVTQSPTHLIKTRGQQVTLRCSPKSGHDTVSWYQQALGQGPQFIFQYYEEEERQRGNFPDRFSGHQFPNYSSELNVNALLLGDSALYLCASSLGGRGFNYGYTFGSGTRLTVV.

V is TRBV5-6 and J is TRBJ2-7; TRBD2 agrees at 8 bases. V lost 6 bases, J lost 1 base, and 9 bases stayed unmatched. This CDR3 spans 15 amino acids. CDR1 and CDR2 from the germline V gene are SGHDT and YYEEEE. The CDR3 coding sequence is TGTGCCAGCAACGTATGGGGGACTAGGTCCTACGAGCAGTACTTC. This sequence encodes CASNVWGTRSYEQYF.

This clone has only one observation. The chain combines TRBV5-1 with TRBJ2-2, with TRBD2 matching 11 bases. The CDR3 loop spans 16 amino acids. The junction had 9 bases not matched to a gene; V was cut back by 4 bases and J by 7 bases. Germline V CDR1 and CDR2: SGHRS, YFSETQ. The CDR3 sequence is CASSPLAGGPDGELFF. The DNA of the CDR3 is TGCGCCAGCAGCCCCCTAGCGGGAGGCCCGGACGGGGAGCTGTTTTTT.

This sequence joins TRBV6-5 and TRBJ1-1; the D gene is possibly TRBD1 (5 bases). From germline, CDR1 is MNHEY and CDR2 SVGAGI. The ends were cut back, 7 bases at V and 1 base at J, with 16 bases in the middle. The CDR3 has 15 residues. CDR3 sequence reads: CASNRQFYPNTEAFF. For the CDR3, the DNA is TGTGCCAGCAATAGACAGTTCTACCCGAACACTGAAGCTTTCTTT.

The chain is built from TRBV4-1 and TRBJ2-5, with TRBD1 identical over 11 bases. V lost 3 bases and J lost 4; bases outside the gene matches: 7. This CDR3 is built from 16 residues. The germline V gene encodes CDR1 MGHRA and CDR2 YSYEKL. CDR3 region: CASSQTGQGALETQYF. DNA for the CDR3: TGCGCCAGCAGCCAGACCGGACAGGGGGCATTAGAGACCCAGTACTTC.

This sequence joins TRBV5-1 and TRBJ2-1, with D unresolved. V was clipped by 4 bases and J by 1 base, with 9 bases between them. This CDR3 contains 14 residues. The germline V gene encodes CDR1 SGHRS and CDR2 YFSETQ. In DNA, the CDR3 is TGCGCCAGCAGCCCTTACAGTTCCTACAATGAGCAGTTCTTC. This codes for CASSPYSSYNEQFF.

This rearrangement joins TRBV20-1 to TRBJ2-1; D is unresolved. CDR3 length: 11 amino acids. Germline V gives CDR1 DFQATT, CDR2 SNEGSKA (reference sequence). The V and J ends lost 0 bases and 7 bases respectively, with 4 bases between them. The chain's CDR3 is CSARELNEQFF. The CDR3 DNA reads as TGCAGTGCTAGAGAGTTAAATGAGCAGTTCTTC.

The V and J genes are TRBV7-9 and TRBJ2-3, with D maybe TRBD2 (6 bases). CDR1 and CDR2 from the germline V gene are SEHNR and FQNEAQ (reference sequence). The germline V and J ends were trimmed by 5 bases and 4 bases, with 25 bases remaining between them. The CDR3 runs to 18 residues. This CDR3 is CASSAGTSEDPLADTQYF. CDR3 coding DNA: TGTGCCAGCAGCGCAGGGACTTCTGAGGACCCACTCGCAGATACGCAGTATTTT.

The chain combines TRBV10-3 with TRBJ1-6, with TRBD1 matching 8 bases. The trim removed 5 bases at V and 5 bases at J, leaving 2 bases unmatched. From germline, CDR1 is ENHRY and CDR2 SYGVKD. This CDR3 has 14 amino acids. This CDR3 is CAISLDRDNSPLHF. The CDR3 bases are TGTGCCATCAGTTTGGACAGGGATAATTCACCCCTCCACTTT.

J is TRBJ2-5 and V is TRBV18, with TRBD1 matching over 7 bases. The CDR3 length is 16 residues. Looked up from germline, CDR1 is KGHSH and CDR2 is LQKENI. V gave up 3 bases and J gave up 5 bases; unmatched junction bases: 12. In nucleotides, the CDR3 is TGTGCCAGCTCACCTTCTAGACAGGGAAGCCAGGAGACCCAGTACTTC. Protein sequence: CASSPSRQGSQETQYF.

J is TRBJ1-5 and V is TRBV19; D uncertain. V lost 5 bases, J lost 6 bases, and 14 bases lay in between. CDR3 length: 14 residues. Germline V gives CDR1 LNHDA, CDR2 SQIVND (reference sequence). CDR3 DNA: TGTGCCAGTAGTCAGCGGATTAGCGGTCAGCCCCAGCATTTT. Protein: CASSQRISGQPQHF.

The gene calls are TRBV5-6 and TRBJ2-7; D gene unclear. The ends were cut back, 5 bases at V and 4 bases at J, with 7 bases in the middle. The germline V gene encodes CDR1 SGHDT and CDR2 YYEEEE. The CDR3 spans 11 residues. The CDR3 spells CASSIEYEQYF. DNA of the CDR3: TGTGCCAGCAGTATAGAATACGAGCAGTACTTC.

J is TRBJ2-7 and V is TRBV4-3; TRBD2 aligns across 7 bases. The CDR3 runs to 15 residues. Germline V lookup: CDR1 LGHNA, CDR2 YSLEER. The V and J ends lost 0 bases and 3 bases, in that order; junction bases with no gene match: 5. The CDR3 region is CASSQDAGEDYEQYF. CDR3 sequence (DNA): TGCGCCAGCAGCCAAGATGCGGGAGAAGACTACGAGCAGTACTTC.

This clone was detected only a few times. The gene calls are TRBV27 and TRBJ1-1; TRBD1 is a possible D gene (5 bases). V lost 5 bases and J lost 2, with 18 bases in between. The germline gives CDR1 MNHEY, CDR2 SMNVEV (reference sequence). CDR3 length equals 16 residues. This chain's CDR3 is CASSPRQTASNTEAFF. The CDR3 DNA reads as TGTGCCAGCAGTCCCAGACAGACCGCCAGCAACACTGAAGCTTTCTTT.

The V and J genes are TRBV7-2 and TRBJ2-2, with D possibly matching TRBD1 (6 bases). Trimming pared 2 bases from V and 6 bases from J, leaving 13 bases between. CDR3 size: 15 residues. CDR1 and CDR2 from the germline V gene are SGHTA and FQGNSA. The CDR3 reads CASSLMGQGSGELFF. Written as DNA, the CDR3 is TGTGCCAGCAGCTTAATGGGACAAGGGTCCGGGGAGCTGTTTTTT.

The CDR3 loop is CASSLQTSGRASDEQFF. The DNA of the CDR3 is TGTGCCAGCAGCCTCCAGACTAGCGGGAGGGCCTCGGATGAGCAGTTCTTC. The chain couples TRBV7-7 to TRBJ2-1; 14 bases match TRBD2. The germline V gene encodes CDR1 SSHAT and CDR2 FNYEAQ (reference sequence). The CDR3 sequence is 17 residues long. V dropped 5 bases and J dropped 8; count of bases not matched to a gene: 11.

Note on this clone: Additional DNA sequences in this sample encode the identical CDR3. The chain employs TRBV27 and TRBJ2-1, with a weak D call TRBD2 (5 bases). This CDR3 spans 14 amino acids. The V gene's germline CDR1 is MNHEY and CDR2 SMNVEV (reference sequence). V gave up 2 bases and J gave up 0 bases, with 5 bases separating them. As DNA, the CDR3 is TGTGCCAGCAGTTTAGCGGGCTCCTACAATGAGCAGTTCTTC. Amino acid sequence: CASSLAGSYNEQFF.

This clone was observed a handful of times. The chain combines TRBV19 with TRBJ1-1; TRBD1 agrees at 9 bases. Germline assignment: CDR1 LNHDA and CDR2 SQIVND (reference sequence). This CDR3 region has 17 residues. V trimming: 3 bases; J trimming: 0 bases; junction bases outside the gene matches: 8. In nucleotides, the CDR3 is TGTGCCAGTAGTATGGGATTGGGACAGGGTTTGAACACTGAAGCTTTCTTT. Protein sequence: CASSMGLGQGLNTEAFF.

The chain joins TRBV3-1 (or the pseudogene TRBV3-2) to TRBJ2-1; 10 bases are a match to TRBD2. Germline V gene data show CDR1 as LGHDT and CDR2 as YNNKEL (reference sequence). With 8 bases clipped from V and 7 bases from J, the junction kept 5 bases outside the gene matches. The length of the CDR3 is 13 residues. The CDR3 sequence: CASSGAGGNEQFF. In nucleotides, the CDR3 is TGTGCCAGCTCTGGAGCGGGAGGGAATGAGCAGTTCTTC.

This chain connects TRBV5-1 to TRBJ2-7; 9 nucleotides match TRBD2. This CDR3 has 15 residues. The V and J ends lost 1 base and 3 bases, in that order; junction bases with no gene match: 5. Germline loops: CDR1 SGHRS, CDR2 YFSETQ. CDR3 nucleotide sequence: TGCGCCAGCAGCTTGACCCCACTAGCGGGCTACGAGCAGTACTTC. Residues: CASSLTPLAGYEQYF.

To note about this clone: Sequence at one end of the junction differs from germline and may be a read error. In the same sample, other DNA sequences code for this CDR3. V and J are TRBV7-9 and TRBJ2-5, with TRBD2 as a possible D gene (6 bases). The germline V gene encodes CDR1 SEHNR and CDR2 FQNEAQ (reference sequence). The CDR3 length is 12 residues. The CDR3 spells CASSQNRETQYF. Written as DNA, the CDR3 is TGTGCCAGCAGCCAAAACCGGGAGACTCAGTACTTC.

The V and J genes are TRBV12-5 and TRBJ1-3; D unresolved. This CDR3 is built from 16 residues. Germline V gene data show CDR1 as LGHNT and CDR2 as FRNRAP. Trimming cost V 3 bases and J 5 bases, with 17 bases left between them. The CDR3 DNA reads TGTGCTAGTGGTTTTAGTCAGACGGGAGCCAGAAACACCATATATTTT. It codes for CASGFSQTGARNTIYF.

The rearrangement uses TRBV19 and TRBJ2-2; no clear D gene. V was cut by 8 bases and J by 3 bases, with 7 bases left in between. This CDR3 comprises 12 residues. CDR1 and CDR2 (germline): LNHDA, SQIVND (reference sequence). The CDR3 is CASGHDTGELFF. Here the CDR3 DNA reads TGTGCCAGTGGGCACGACACCGGGGAGCTGTTTTTT.

In this sample, this clone turned up a few times. This chain uses TRBV6-8 with TRBJ1-4; TRBD1 aligns across 8 bases. Germline CDR1 MNHGY, CDR2 SAAAGT. V shed 6 bases and J 7 bases; nucleotides not matched to a gene: 7. This CDR3 has 14 residues. The CDR3 coding sequence is TGTGCCAGCAGGTCAGGGGGCGAGGGTGAAAAACTGTTTTTT. Residues: CASRSGGEGEKLFF.

The chain has TRBV2 and TRBJ1-6; TRBD1 is a possible D gene (5 bases). The CDR3 has 15 amino acids. Looked up from germline, CDR1 is SNHLY and CDR2 is FYNNEI. V was shortened by 5 bases and J by 10 bases, with 18 bases between the two germline ends. The CDR3 nucleotides are TGTGCCAGCAGTCTTGAGAAGGGGCAGGGATCACCCCTCCACTTT. Residues: CASSLEKGQGSPLHF.

The rearrangement links TRBV5-1 to TRBJ2-1, with 12 bases fitting TRBD2. Trimming at V came to 5 bases and at J to 9 bases, leaving 9 bases not matched to a gene. Germline CDR1 is SGHRS and CDR2 is YFSETQ. The CDR3 consists of 15 residues. The CDR3 protein is CASRPTSGSRVEQFF. The CDR3 DNA reads as TGCGCCAGCAGACCGACTAGCGGGAGTAGGGTTGAGCAGTTCTTC.